A selection of T cell receptor beta chains follows, all from one sample in a study of CD8 T cells in ankylosing spondylitis. TCRdb independently ran MiXCR on the 5' RACE reads; one entry per CDR3 protein. The table has hundreds of thousands of distinct CDR3 sequences, roughly a tenth seen once. The sample consisted of blood, either unsorted or a sorted T cell fraction (not recorded which). These receptor sequences come from a male donor with ankylosing spondylitis or in good health (not recorded which). CDR3s include the opening cysteine and the closing phenylalanine or tryptophan. D genes are given only for firm matches. The size of a clone is reported for some rows only, either as once, few or many, or as a class for expanded clones.

d_call: TRBD2; v_call: TRBV20-1; j_call: TRBJ2-3; clone_size: many; cdr3_aa: CSARARTSGRTDTQYF; cdr3_nt: TGCAGTGCTAGGGCCAGGACTAGCGGTCGCACAGATACGCAGTATTTT
d_call: -; v_call: TRBV7-8; j_call: TRBJ1-2; clone_size: many; cdr3_aa: CASRGPSTYGYTF; cdr3_nt: TGTGCCAGCAGAGGACCAAGCACCTATGGCTACACCTTC
d_call: -; v_call: TRBV14; j_call: TRBJ1-5; clone_size: many; cdr3_aa: CASSQNPSKVRMGNQPQHF; cdr3_nt: TGTGCCAGCAGCCAAAACCCGTCTAAGGTCAGGATGGGCAATCAGCCCCAGCATTTT
d_call: -; v_call: TRBV2; j_call: TRBJ2-2; clone_size: many; cdr3_aa: CGSGGTMNTGELFF; cdr3_nt: TGTGGATCCGGGGGGACAATGAACACCGGGGAGCTGTTTTTT
d_call: -; v_call: TRBV15; j_call: TRBJ2-1; clone_size: few; cdr3_aa: CATSRKGNEQFF; cdr3_nt: TGTGCCACCAGCAGGAAGGGAAATGAGCAGTTCTTC
d_call: TRBD1; v_call: TRBV7-9; j_call: TRBJ2-1; clone_size: many; cdr3_aa: CASTGSWGQGNEQFF; cdr3_nt: TGTGCCAGCACCGGATCCTGGGGACAGGGTAATGAGCAGTTCTTC
d_call: -; v_call: TRBV3-1; j_call: TRBJ2-1; clone_size: many; cdr3_aa: CASSQENTALTEQFF; cdr3_nt: TGTGCCAGCAGCCAAGAAAACACGGCGCTTACGGAGCAGTTCTTC
d_call: -; v_call: TRBV29-1; j_call: TRBJ2-3; clone_size: many; cdr3_aa: CSVHTGATDTQYF; cdr3_nt: TGCAGCGTTCATACGGGGGCCACAGATACGCAGTATTTT
d_call: -; v_call: TRBV7-8; j_call: TRBJ2-1; clone_size: -; cdr3_aa: CASSPRTDTYNEQFF; cdr3_nt: TGTGCCAGCAGCCCTAGGACAGATACCTACAATGAGCAGTTCTTC
d_call: TRBD1; v_call: TRBV5-1; j_call: TRBJ1-5; clone_size: many; cdr3_aa: CASSVEPTGLDQPQHF; cdr3_nt: TGCGCCAGCAGCGTAGAACCGACAGGGCTGGATCAGCCCCAGCATTTT
d_call: -; v_call: TRBV5-1; j_call: TRBJ1-3; clone_size: -; cdr3_aa: CASSSVLRGAAGNTIYF; cdr3_nt: TGCGCCAGCAGTTCCGTACTCCGGGGGGCGGCTGGAAACACCATATATTTT
d_call: -; v_call: TRBV3-1; j_call: TRBJ2-1; clone_size: many; cdr3_aa: CASSLLGEQFF; cdr3_nt: TGTGCCAGCAGCCTACTCGGGGAGCAGTTCTTC
d_call: TRBD2; v_call: TRBV28; j_call: TRBJ2-3; clone_size: few; cdr3_aa: CASNSGGPSTDTQYF; cdr3_nt: TGTGCCAGCAACTCGGGGGGGCCCAGCACAGATACGCAGTATTTT
d_call: -; v_call: TRBV7-2; j_call: TRBJ2-3; clone_size: many; cdr3_aa: CASSLESKRGDTQYF; cdr3_nt: TGTGCCAGCAGCTTAGAATCGAAGAGGGGTGATACGCAGTATTTT
d_call: TRBD1; v_call: TRBV20-1; j_call: TRBJ1-1; clone_size: -; cdr3_aa: CSAPRAGQDTEAFF; cdr3_nt: TGCAGTGCTCCCCGGGCCGGACAGGACACTGAAGCTTTCTTT
d_call: -; v_call: TRBV12-3/TRBV12-4; j_call: TRBJ1-5; clone_size: many; cdr3_aa: CASSKQGGNQPQHF; cdr3_nt: TGTGCCAGCAGTAAACAGGGTGGCAATCAGCCCCAGCATTTT
d_call: TRBD2; v_call: TRBV5-1; j_call: TRBJ2-3; clone_size: few; cdr3_aa: CASSLAMIAGASTDTQYF; cdr3_nt: TGCGCCAGCAGCTTGGCCATGATAGCGGGAGCTAGCACAGATACGCAGTATTTT
d_call: TRBD1; v_call: TRBV5-1; j_call: TRBJ2-7; clone_size: -; cdr3_aa: CASSFDRVLSEQYF; cdr3_nt: TGCGCCAGCAGTTTCGACAGGGTTTTAAGCGAGCAGTACTTC
d_call: TRBD1; v_call: TRBV5-1; j_call: TRBJ2-7; clone_size: -; cdr3_aa: CASSLQGAMEQYF; cdr3_nt: TGCGCCAGCAGCTTGCAGGGGGCGATGGAGCAGTACTTC
d_call: -; v_call: TRBV3-1; j_call: TRBJ2-3; clone_size: few; cdr3_aa: CASSRRGADTQYF; cdr3_nt: TGTGCCAGCAGCCGGAGAGGGGCAGATACGCAGTATTTT
d_call: -; v_call: TRBV29-1; j_call: TRBJ2-2; clone_size: -; cdr3_aa: CSVEDSWYQGGELFF; cdr3_nt: TGCAGCGTTGAAGATTCTTGGTATCAGGGCGGGGAGCTGTTTTTT
d_call: -; v_call: TRBV3-1; j_call: TRBJ2-2; clone_size: many; cdr3_aa: CASSHLTGELFF; cdr3_nt: TGTGCCAGCAGCCACCTCACCGGGGAGCTGTTTTTT
d_call: -; v_call: TRBV6-1; j_call: TRBJ2-7; clone_size: few; cdr3_aa: CASSERNYEQYF; cdr3_nt: TGTGCCAGCAGTGAACGCAACTACGAGCAGTACTTC
d_call: -; v_call: TRBV12-3/TRBV12-4; j_call: TRBJ1-4; clone_size: -; cdr3_aa: CAIRWTFEKLFF; cdr3_nt: TGTGCCATCCGATGGACTTTCGAAAAACTGTTTTTT
d_call: TRBD2; v_call: TRBV7-8; j_call: TRBJ2-1; clone_size: few; cdr3_aa: CASSLVPLAGGLWQFF; cdr3_nt: TGTGCCAGCAGCTTAGTCCCCCTAGCGGGGGGGCTGTGGCAGTTCTTC
d_call: TRBD2; v_call: TRBV11-2; j_call: TRBJ2-1; clone_size: -; cdr3_aa: CASSLSPRGAHNEQFF; cdr3_nt: TGTGCCAGCAGCTTATCCCCGCGGGGGGCTCACAATGAGCAGTTCTTC
d_call: -; v_call: TRBV7-3; j_call: TRBJ2-5; clone_size: -; cdr3_aa: CASGNQETQYF; cdr3_nt: TGTGCCAGCGGGAACCAAGAGACCCAGTACTTC
d_call: TRBD2; v_call: TRBV20-1; j_call: TRBJ2-1; clone_size: many; cdr3_aa: CSARRGLAGGIEQFF; cdr3_nt: TGCAGTGCTAGGCGTGGCCTAGCGGGGGGAATTGAGCAGTTCTTC
d_call: -; v_call: TRBV29-1; j_call: TRBJ2-3; clone_size: many; cdr3_aa: CSVEVPGLDTQYF; cdr3_nt: TGCAGCGTTGAAGTTCCGGGTCTAGATACGCAGTATTTT
d_call: TRBD2; v_call: TRBV12-3/TRBV12-4; j_call: TRBJ2-3; clone_size: many; cdr3_aa: CASSLLGGGANTQYF; cdr3_nt: TGTGCCAGCAGTTTATTGGGCGGGGGGGCGAATACGCAGTATTTT
d_call: -; v_call: TRBV7-2; j_call: TRBJ2-3; clone_size: few; cdr3_aa: CASSPGQLLDTQYF; cdr3_nt: TGTGCCAGCAGCCCGGGACAATTATTAGATACGCAGTATTTT
d_call: TRBD2; v_call: TRBV5-1; j_call: TRBJ2-5; clone_size: few; cdr3_aa: CASSLRLAEHQETQYF; cdr3_nt: TGCGCCAGCAGCTTGCGGCTAGCGGAACACCAAGAGACCCAGTACTTC
d_call: -; v_call: TRBV7-6; j_call: TRBJ1-1; clone_size: many; cdr3_aa: CASSSQGYDTEAFF; cdr3_nt: TGTGCCAGCAGCTCCCAGGGGTATGACACTGAAGCTTTCTTT
d_call: TRBD1; v_call: TRBV7-3; j_call: TRBJ2-3; clone_size: -; cdr3_aa: CASSKDRADTQYF; cdr3_nt: TGTGCCAGCAGCAAGGACAGGGCAGATACGCAGTATTTT
d_call: -; v_call: TRBV11-2; j_call: TRBJ1-4; clone_size: many; cdr3_aa: CASSLVQGRGKLFF; cdr3_nt: TGTGCCAGCAGCTTAGTACAGGGTAGGGGGAAACTGTTTTTT
d_call: TRBD1; v_call: TRBV10-3; j_call: TRBJ2-2; clone_size: -; cdr3_aa: CAISESTGGSAGELFF; cdr3_nt: TGTGCCATCAGTGAGTCGACAGGGGGCTCGGCCGGGGAGCTGTTTTTT
d_call: -; v_call: TRBV19; j_call: TRBJ1-5; clone_size: -; cdr3_aa: CASSIWGPRSNQPQHF; cdr3_nt: TGTGCCAGTAGTATATGGGGGCCCCGTAGCAATCAGCCCCAGCATTTT
d_call: -; v_call: TRBV7-3; j_call: TRBJ2-1; clone_size: many; cdr3_aa: CASSSSPSVYNEQFF; cdr3_nt: TGTGCCAGCAGCTCATCCCCTAGCGTATACAATGAGCAGTTCTTC
d_call: -; v_call: TRBV5-1; j_call: TRBJ2-2; clone_size: many; cdr3_aa: CASRSGQTNTGELFF; cdr3_nt: TGCGCCAGCAGGTCGGGGCAGACGAACACCGGGGAGCTGTTTTTT
d_call: -; v_call: TRBV11-2; j_call: TRBJ1-4; clone_size: many; cdr3_aa: CASSYNTLATNEKLFF; cdr3_nt: TGTGCCAGCAGCTATAATACCCTGGCAACTAATGAAAAACTGTTTTTT
d_call: -; v_call: TRBV30; j_call: TRBJ1-5; clone_size: -; cdr3_aa: CASQGCQPQHF; cdr3_nt: TGTGCCTCCCAGGGGTGCCAGCCCCAGCATTTT
d_call: -; v_call: TRBV5-1; j_call: TRBJ1-2; clone_size: many; cdr3_aa: CASSPIGGAGYGYTF; cdr3_nt: TGCGCCAGCAGCCCCATTGGGGGCGCTGGTTATGGCTACACCTTC
d_call: -; v_call: TRBV9; j_call: TRBJ2-5; clone_size: many; cdr3_aa: CASSPRQDQETQYF; cdr3_nt: TGTGCCAGCAGCCCGCGACAGGACCAAGAGACCCAGTACTTC
d_call: -; v_call: TRBV7-6; j_call: TRBJ2-5; clone_size: -; cdr3_aa: CASSRTGWETQYF; cdr3_nt: TGTGCCAGCAGCCGTACAGGGTGGGAGACCCAGTACTTC
d_call: -; v_call: TRBV21-1; j_call: TRBJ2-7; clone_size: -; cdr3_aa: CASSLGQGSSYEQYF; cdr3_nt: TGTGCCAGCAGCCTTGGACAGGGTAGTTCCTACGAGCAGTACTTC